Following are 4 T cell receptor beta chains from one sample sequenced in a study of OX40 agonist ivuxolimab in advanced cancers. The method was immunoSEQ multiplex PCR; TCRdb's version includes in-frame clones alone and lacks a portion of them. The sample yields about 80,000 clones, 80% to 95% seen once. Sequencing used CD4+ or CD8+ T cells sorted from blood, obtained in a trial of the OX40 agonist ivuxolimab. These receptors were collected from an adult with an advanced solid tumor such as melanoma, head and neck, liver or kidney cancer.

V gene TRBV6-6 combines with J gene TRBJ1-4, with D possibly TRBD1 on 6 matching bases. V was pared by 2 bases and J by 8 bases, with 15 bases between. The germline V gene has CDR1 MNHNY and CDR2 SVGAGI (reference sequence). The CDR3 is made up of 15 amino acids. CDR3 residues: CASSYPGERGEKLFF. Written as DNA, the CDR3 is TGTGCCAGCAGTTACCCAGGGGAACGCGGGGAAAAACTGTTTTTT.

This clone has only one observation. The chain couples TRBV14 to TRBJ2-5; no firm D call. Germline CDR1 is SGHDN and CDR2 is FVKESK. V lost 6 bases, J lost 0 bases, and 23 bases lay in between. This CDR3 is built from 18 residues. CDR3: CASSKRASPFLYQETQYF. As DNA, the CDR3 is TGTGCCAGCAGTAAACGGGCCAGTCCATTTTTGTACCAAGAGACCCAGTACTTC.

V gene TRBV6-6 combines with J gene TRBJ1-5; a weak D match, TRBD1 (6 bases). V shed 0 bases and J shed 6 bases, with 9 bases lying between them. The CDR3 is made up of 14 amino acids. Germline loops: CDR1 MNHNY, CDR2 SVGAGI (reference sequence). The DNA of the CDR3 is TGTGCCAGCAGTTACTCAGGGACAAGTCAGCCCCAGCATTTT. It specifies CASSYSGTSQPQHF.

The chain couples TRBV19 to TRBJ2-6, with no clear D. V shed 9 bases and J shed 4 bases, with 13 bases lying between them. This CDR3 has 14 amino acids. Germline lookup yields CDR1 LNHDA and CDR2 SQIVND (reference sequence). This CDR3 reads CASGRGDGANVLTF. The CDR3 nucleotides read TGTGCCAGCGGGCGTGGTGACGGGGCCAACGTCCTGACTTTC. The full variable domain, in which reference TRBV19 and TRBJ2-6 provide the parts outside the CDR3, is DGGITQSPKYLFRKEGQNVTLSCEQNLNHDAMYWYRQDPGQGLRLIYYSQIVNDFQKGDIAEGYSVSREKKESFPLTVTSAQKNPTAFYLCASGRGDGANVLTFGAGSRLTVL.